This TCR beta chain was sequenced during a study of blood T cells in healthy people across ages. This clonotype was seen a handful of times. Its antigen is still unknown. V was clipped by 0 bases and J by 3 bases, with 12 bases between them. This CDR3 is 16 amino acids long. Germline lookup yields CDR1 MGHRA and CDR2 YSYEKL. Donors ranged from about 6 to 95 years old and were healthy Caucasians in Russia. Study findings and constraints: Naive CD4+ cell counts and diversity both ran higher in long-lived than in aged donors.

Alongside a J-beta primer mix, a sample-barcoded 5' primer served in a second PCR lasting roughly 7 to 12 cycles. One entry per CDR3 protein results from TCRdb running MiXCR on the 5' RACE reads. The sample has fewer than 1.5 million distinct CDR3 sequences, roughly 40% seen once. The chain has TRBV4-1 and TRBJ2-1; a possible D gene is TRBD2 (5 bases). This clonotype was sampled from a woman between 18 and 29 years old in good health. What was sequenced was blood. The CDR3 nucleotides are TGCGCCAGCAGCCAAGAGCAAGAACTAGGCTACAATGAGCAGTTCTTC. Translating gives CASSQEQELGYNEQFF.